Described below is a single T cell receptor (beta chain) sequence and its context. Profiling relied on immunoSEQ multiplex PCR, and the TCRdb table lists in-frame clones only, not all of them. The table has 150,000 to 200,000 clones, 90% to 95% seen once. This record comes from a study of T cell responses to AZD1222 COVID-19 vaccine. The overall study: Samples with a second dose at about 4 or about 12 weeks were pooled together.

Material: peripheral blood, obtained on day 0 of AZD1222 vaccination. The TCR sequence derives from an adult in good health.

The CDR3 nucleotides read TGTGCCTGGGAAGCAGGGACTAATGAAAAACTGTTTTTT. Encoded protein: CAWEAGTNEKLFF. The chain carries TRBV30 and TRBJ1-4; the D gene is possibly TRBD1 (5 bases). Trimming stripped 5 bases from V and 2 bases from J, with 9 bases between. The germline gives CDR1 GTSNPN, CDR2 SVGIG (reference sequence). The CDR3 is 13 amino acids. The variable domain in full, with the rest retrieved from reference TRBV30 and TRBJ1-4, is SQTIHQWPATLVQPVGSPLSLECTVEGTSNPNLYWYRQAAGRGLQLLFYSVGIGQISSEVPQNLSASRPQDRQFILSSKKLLLSDSGFYLCAWEAGTNEKLFFGSGTQLSVL.